The 9 T cell receptor beta chains below were found in one sample sequenced in a study of blood T cell repertoires in COVID-19. Only in-frame clones appear in the TCRdb table, and some are missing; sequencing was by immunoSEQ multiplex PCR. This sample yields over 200,000 clones, of which roughly 84% are seen a single time; 6.8% belongs to the top ten. Sequencing was done on a sample of PBMCs or T cells enriched from blood (not recorded which). Source of these receptors: a woman in her thirties or forties who had recovered from COVID-19.

The chain combines TRBV5-4 with TRBJ1-2, with 7 bases identical to TRBD1. The CDR3 length is 14 residues. V trimming: 6 bases; J trimming: 2 bases; junction bases outside the gene matches: 7. Looked up from germline, CDR1 is SGHNT and CDR2 is YYREEE (reference sequence). The CDR3 loop reads CASTSGTANYGYTF. The DNA of the CDR3 is TGTGCCAGCACCTCCGGGACAGCAAACTATGGCTACACCTTC. The full variable domain, completed using reference TRBV5-4 and TRBJ1-2, is ETGVTQSPTHLIKTRGQQVTLRCSSQSGHNTVSWYQQALGQGPQFIFQYYREEENGRGNFPPRFSGLQFPNYSSELNVNALELDDSALYLCASTSGTANYGYTFGSGTRLTVV.

Here the CDR3 DNA reads TGCGCCAGCAGCTTGGGGCCTAGCGGGAGGGCCCGCGGGGAGCTGTTTTTT. Protein sequence: CASSLGPSGRARGELFF. The chain joins TRBV5-1 to TRBJ2-2; 12 nucleotides align to TRBD2. CDR3 length: 17 amino acids. The junction had 7 bases not matched to a gene; V was cut back by 0 bases and J by 7 bases. CDR1 is SGHRS and CDR2 is YFSETQ in the germline V gene.

The V gene is TRBV6-5, the J gene TRBJ1-2; D is unresolved. V lost 5 bases to trimming and J lost 4 bases, with 5 bases between them. The germline gives CDR1 MNHEY, CDR2 SVGAGI. This CDR3 contains 11 residues. In DNA, the CDR3 is TGTGCCAGCAGTCACAGCTATGGCTACACCTTC. Its translation is CASSHSYGYTF.

This clone was seen a few times. An end of the junction does not agree with germline; a read error may underlie this. V gene TRBV6-5 combines with J gene TRBJ2-2; 7 bases line up with TRBD1. This CDR3 has 13 amino acids. The V gene's germline CDR1 is MNHEY and CDR2 SVGAGI. As DNA, the CDR3 is TGTGCCGGCAGAACAGGGGTCACCGGGGAGCTGTTTTTT. Protein product: CAGRTGVTGELFF.

V gene TRBV27 combines with J gene TRBJ1-5; the D is unclear. Germline lookup yields CDR1 MNHEY and CDR2 SMNVEV (reference sequence). The CDR3 has 12 residues. V lost 3 bases and J 5 bases, leaving 5 bases between the germline ends. The CDR3 reads CASSFKHQPQHF. The CDR3 DNA is TGTGCCAGCAGTTTTAAGCATCAGCCCCAGCATTTT.

The V gene is TRBV28, the J gene TRBJ1-5; no clear D gene. The CDR3 is 15 amino acids. Trimming pared 5 bases from V and 0 bases from J, leaving 11 bases between. Germline V CDR1 and CDR2: MDHEN, SYDVKM. DNA for the CDR3: TGTGCCAGCAGTCGGACTGCCCATAGCAATCAGCCCCAGCATTTT. This gives the protein CASSRTAHSNQPQHF. The entire variable domain, with the rest obtained from reference TRBV28 and TRBJ1-5, is as follows: DVKVTQSSRYLVKRTGEKVFLECVQDMDHENMFWYRQDPGLGLRLIYFSYDVKMKEKGDIPEGYSVSREKKERFSLILESASTNQTSMYLCASSRTAHSNQPQHFGDGTRLSIL.

The chain is built from TRBV11-3 and TRBJ2-1, with TRBD2 identical over 13 bases. Germline V lookup: CDR1 SGHNT, CDR2 YENEEA. With V trimmed by 3 bases and J by 8 bases, 10 bases remained unmatched. CDR3 length equals 17 residues. The DNA of the CDR3 is TGTGCCAGCAGCTTCGGGTCCGGGACTAGCGGGACTGATGAGCAGTTCTTC. It yields the protein CASSFGSGTSGTDEQFF.

The chain employs TRBV10-3 and TRBJ1-3, with TRBD1 matching over 9 bases. V was clipped by 6 bases and J by 4 bases; unmatched bases: 4. Germline V lookup: CDR1 ENHRY, CDR2 SYGVKD. The length of the CDR3 is 14 residues. CDR3: CAISDRGVGNTIYF. CDR3 sequence (DNA): TGTGCCATCAGCGACAGGGGGGTCGGAAACACCATATATTTT.

This clone has just a few counts. The gene calls are TRBV28 and TRBJ2-3; D may be TRBD2 (6 bases). Looked up from germline, CDR1 is MDHEN and CDR2 is SYDVKM. This CDR3 spans 15 amino acids. V lost 6 bases and J 4 bases, leaving 17 bases between the germline ends. As DNA, the CDR3 is TGTGCCAGCAGGGCCGGGACCACGGGGGCAGATACGCAGTATTTT. Its translation: CASRAGTTGADTQYF. The full variable domain, completed using reference TRBV28 and TRBJ2-3, is DVKVTQSSRYLVKRTGEKVFLECVQDMDHENMFWYRQDPGLGLRLIYFSYDVKMKEKGDIPEGYSVSREKKERFSLILESASTNQTSMYLCASRAGTTGADTQYFGPGTRLTVL.